The clone carrying this T cell receptor (beta chain) was seen many times. Its antigen remains unknown. Using unique molecular identifiers, the investigators prepared the TCRbeta library. One entry per CDR3 protein results from TCRdb running MiXCR on the PCR reads. The repertoire holds around 240,000 distinct CDR3 sequences, with roughly 7.7% as singletons. This sample is drawn from a study of T-cell reconstitution after alpha-beta-depleted transplantation in children. General study results and limits: Among T cells one year after transplant, newly produced cells accounted for most counts and diversity. Reportedly, roughly two months post-transplant, alpha-beta T cells arose from several hundred expanded graft clones.

With 4 bases clipped from V and 2 bases from J, the junction kept 3 bases outside the gene matches. Germline assignment: CDR1 DFQATT and CDR2 SNEGSKA (reference sequence). This CDR3 comprises 13 residues. Sequenced here: PBMCs, mostly from graft donor cells, sampled 180 days after TCRalphabeta/CD19-depleted stem cell transplant. This receptor was taken from a male patient younger than 18 who had a stem cell transplant for acute lymphoblastic leukemia, so the T cells may come from the graft donor. The V gene is TRBV20-1, the J gene TRBJ1-2; 8 nucleotides align to TRBD1. As DNA, the CDR3 is TGCAGTGCTACTCAGGGGGCGAACTATGGCTACACCTTC. Protein product: CSATQGANYGYTF.